Listed here are 18 T cell receptor beta chains from one sample, sequenced in a study of shared clonotypes between healthy human individuals. This table comes from immunoSEQ multiplex PCR, and its TCRdb copy is limited to in-frame clones, with some not included. The table records fewer than 1.8 million clones, roughly 98.5% of them present only once. Specimen: naive CD4+ T cells sorted from blood. Subset given: CD45RA+ positively selected. These receptors came from a man aged 30-40 years in good health.

The J gene is TRBJ1-2, the V gene TRBV6-5, with D possibly being TRBD1 (6 bases). The ends were cut back, 5 bases at V and 3 bases at J, with 16 bases in the middle. The CDR3 is 15 amino acids. The germline V gene has CDR1 MNHEY and CDR2 SVGAGI. For the CDR3, the DNA is TGTGCCAGCAGTAACTTAAGGGCAGGGGACTATGGCTACACCTTC. It encodes CASSNLRAGDYGYTF.

This CDR3 is CSAQTVENQPQHF. CDR3 in DNA: TGCAGCGCCCAGACAGTTGAGAATCAGCCCCAGCATTTT. The chain combines TRBV29-1 with TRBJ1-5, with D possibly TRBD1 on 5 matching bases. The CDR3 totals 13 residues. The ends were cut back, 7 bases at V and 4 bases at J, with 14 bases in the middle. Looked up from germline, CDR1 is SQVTM and CDR2 is ANQGSEA.

The chain recombines TRBV28 with TRBJ1-1; no clear D gene. From germline, CDR1 is MDHEN and CDR2 SYDVKM. This CDR3 contains 16 residues. V was pared by 7 bases and J by 0 bases, with 18 bases between. The CDR3 is CASKSNGIGLNTEAFF. Written as DNA, the CDR3 is TGTGCCAGCAAGTCTAACGGGATTGGACTGAACACTGAAGCTTTCTTT.

The genes are TRBV23-1 and TRBJ1-1; D gene unclear. TRBV23-1 is an ORF, and what it does is uncertain. The CDR3 contains 13 residues. V dropped 7 bases and J dropped 7 bases, with 16 bases sitting between them. The DNA for the CDR3 is TGCGCCAGCAACCCGATACACTGCATTGAAGCTTTCTTT. The encoded protein is CASNPIHCIEAFF.

The chain joins TRBV28 to TRBJ2-1; no reliable D call. Germline lookup yields CDR1 MDHEN and CDR2 SYDVKM. The germline V and J ends were trimmed by 7 bases and 10 bases, with 17 bases remaining between them. The length of the CDR3 is 13 residues. The CDR3 loop is CASMSVTRWEQFF. CDR3 sequence (DNA): TGTGCCAGCATGTCAGTCACTCGATGGGAGCAGTTCTTC.

The count of this clone is one. The chain carries TRBV5-1 and TRBJ2-1; D could derive from TRBD1 or TRBD2 (5 bases each). Trimming removed 6 bases from V and 9 bases from J, with 13 bases in between. Germline CDR1 is SGHRS and CDR2 is YFSETQ. There are 12 residues in the CDR3. The CDR3 is CASTTPRGEQFF. The CDR3 DNA reads as TGCGCCAGCACCACTCCGAGGGGTGAGCAGTTCTTC.

CDR3 sequence (DNA): TGCGCCAGCAGGGGACTAGCGGGAGGGCTAGGGACCCAGTACTTC. It specifies CASRGLAGGLGTQYF. The chain employs TRBV5-1 and TRBJ2-5; TRBD2 agrees at 16 bases. The germline V gene encodes CDR1 SGHRS and CDR2 YFSETQ. This CDR3 has 15 residues. V dropped 5 bases and J dropped 7; count of bases not matched to a gene: 5.

Only one count was recorded for this clone. The chain combines TRBV27 with TRBJ2-3; 7 bases are shared with TRBD1. V lost 4 bases and J lost 1; bases outside the gene matches: 8. Germline values: CDR1 MNHEY, CDR2 SMNVEV (reference sequence). The CDR3 length is 16 residues. The CDR3 protein is CASSSYRGGGTDTQYF. The CDR3 DNA follows: TGTGCCAGCAGTTCATACAGGGGTGGGGGCACAGATACGCAGTATTTT.

The gene calls are TRBV7-3 and TRBJ2-5; 8 bases are a match to TRBD1. Looked up from germline, CDR1 is SGHTA and CDR2 is FQGTGA. This CDR3 region has 15 residues. The V gene end was trimmed by 5 bases and the J gene end by 2 bases; junction bases not matched to a gene: 7. The CDR3 reads CASSPTGVGQETQYF. The CDR3 region has the DNA TGTGCCAGCAGCCCGACAGGGGTGGGGCAAGAGACCCAGTACTTC.

The V and J genes are TRBV4-2 and TRBJ2-5, with 10 bases that match TRBD2. This CDR3 region has 18 residues. Germline CDR1 reads LGHNA; CDR2 reads YNFKEQ. Unmatched junction bases numbered 11, after V lost 1 base and J lost 3 bases. The CDR3, as DNA: TGTGCCAGCAGCCAAGGCACGAGCGGGAGGGCCGCGGAAGAGACCCAGTACTTC. It encodes CASSQGTSGRAAEETQYF.

The chain couples TRBV9 to TRBJ1-1; a weak D match, TRBD1 (5 bases). Looked up from germline, CDR1 is SGDLS and CDR2 is YYNGEE. The V and J ends lost 4 bases and 0 bases respectively, with 13 bases between them. This CDR3 is 15 amino acids long. The CDR3 is CASSSDRRMNTEAFF. The CDR3 coding sequence is TGTGCCAGCAGCTCTGACAGACGGATGAACACTGAAGCTTTCTTT.

The V call is TRBV7-2, the J call TRBJ2-2, with D maybe TRBD1 (5 bases). CDR1 is SGHTA, CDR2 FQGNSA, per germline. CDR3 length: 14 amino acids. Trimming stripped 3 bases from V and 5 bases from J, with 10 bases between. The chain's CDR3 is CASSLDTWTGELFF. For the CDR3, the DNA is TGTGCCAGCAGCTTGGACACTTGGACCGGGGAGCTGTTTTTT.

The V call is TRBV5-4, the J call TRBJ2-1; weak D call: TRBD2 (6 bases). CDR1 is SGHNT, CDR2 YYREEE, per germline (reference sequence). This CDR3 has 14 residues. The germline V and J ends were trimmed by 1 base and 7 bases, with 12 bases remaining between them. The CDR3 region is CASSLSSSGNEQFF. CDR3 in DNA: TGTGCCAGCAGCTTGAGTAGTAGCGGAAATGAGCAGTTCTTC.

The chain has TRBV28 and TRBJ1-2; TRBD1 might be the D (6 bases). This CDR3 is 16 amino acids long. The germline V and J ends were trimmed by 6 bases and 6 bases, with 23 bases remaining between them. The germline V gene encodes CDR1 MDHEN and CDR2 SYDVKM. CDR3 sequence: CASSYPLQGIVDGYTF. The CDR3 DNA follows: TGTGCCAGCAGCTACCCTTTGCAGGGGATAGTGGATGGCTACACCTTC.

This clone was seen a single time. The rearrangement uses TRBV5-1 and TRBJ2-1; 7 bases fit TRBD1. Germline V gives CDR1 SGHRS, CDR2 YFSETQ. Germline trimming cut 4 bases from V and 1 base from J; bases unmatched to any gene: 8. The CDR3 is made up of 16 amino acids. The CDR3 DNA sequence: TGCGCCAGCAGCCCGACAGGGTTAGAGTCCTACAATGAGCAGTTCTTC. Amino acids: CASSPTGLESYNEQFF. The full variable domain, rest sourced from reference TRBV5-1 and TRBJ2-1, is KAGVTQTPRYLIKTRGQQVTLSCSPISGHRSVSWYQQTPGQGLQFLFEYFSETQRNKGNFPGRFSGRQFSNSRSEMNVSTLELGDSALYLCASSPTGLESYNEQFFGPGTRLTVL.

The V and J genes are TRBV18 and TRBJ2-5; D might be TRBD2 (5 bases). From germline, CDR1 is KGHSH and CDR2 LQKENI. The CDR3 loop spans 12 amino acids. V was shortened by 6 bases and J by 3 bases, with 8 bases between the two germline ends. The CDR3, as DNA: TGTGCCAGCTCGGCGCGGGAAGAGACCCAGTACTTC. Protein: CASSAREETQYF.

J is TRBJ1-5 and V is TRBV4-1; D gene ambiguous. Germline values: CDR1 MGHRA, CDR2 YSYEKL. The V end lost 0 bases, the J end lost 5 bases, and 8 bases lay between the germline ends. This CDR3 comprises 14 residues. CDR3 nucleotide sequence: TGCGCCAGCAGCCAAGAGACTACTTATCAGCCCCAGCATTTT. Translation gives CASSQETTYQPQHF.

The chain uses TRBV7-6 and TRBJ2-7; 7 bases are a match to TRBD2. Germline-derived CDR1 and CDR2 are SGHVS and FNYEAQ. This CDR3 spans 14 amino acids. Trimming removed 5 bases from V and 4 bases from J; junction bases left unmatched: 8. CDR3 protein: CASSPELAIYEQYF. CDR3 coding DNA: TGTGCCAGCAGCCCTGAACTAGCGATTTACGAGCAGTACTTC.